What follows are 2 T cell receptor beta chains derived from one specimen sequenced in a study of shared clonotypes between healthy human individuals. This table comes from immunoSEQ multiplex PCR, and its TCRdb copy is limited to in-frame clones, with some not included. The data contain around 1 million clones, around 80% of them singletons. The sequencing sample was made of memory CD4+ T cells sorted from blood. Subset denoted: CD45RA-negative fraction. These receptors all come from a man in his late teens or twenties in good health.

J is TRBJ1-2 and V is TRBV19, with D perhaps matching TRBD1 (6 bases). Looked up from germline, CDR1 is LNHDA and CDR2 is SQIVND (reference sequence). This CDR3 is 16 amino acids long. V dropped 10 bases and J dropped 3 bases, with 24 bases sitting between them. CDR3 nucleotides: TGTGCCAAGGAGGACAGTTCCATCCCCGGTTACTATGGCTACACCTTC. The encoded protein is CAKEDSSIPGYYGYTF.

The chain couples TRBV5-4 to TRBJ2-1; 8 nucleotides agree with TRBD2. The germline V gene encodes CDR1 SGHNT and CDR2 YYREEE (reference sequence). The CDR3 has 15 amino acids. V shed 2 bases and J 2 bases; nucleotides not matched to a gene: 3. The CDR3 is CASSFPTSAYNEQFF. CDR3 nucleotides: TGTGCCAGCAGCTTCCCGACTAGCGCCTACAATGAGCAGTTCTTC.